What follows are 9 T cell receptor beta chains derived from one specimen sequenced in a study of T cell changes during pregnancy in multiple sclerosis. The assay was immunoSEQ multiplex PCR, and TCRdb's table has in-frame clones only and misses some. The top ten hold approximately 1.4% of the sample, which has about 80,000 clones, 92% seen once. Material: peripheral blood, obtained before pregnancy. The receptors were gathered from a female donor with multiple sclerosis, enrolled in a pregnancy study.

The J gene is TRBJ2-2, the V gene TRBV5-4, with a tentative D call TRBD2 (5 bases). Germline V lookup: CDR1 SGHNT, CDR2 YYREEE (reference sequence). The CDR3 runs 12 residues. Trimming took off 4 bases at V and 8 bases at J, with 9 bases between the two ends. In DNA, the CDR3 is TGTGCCAGCAGCCGGGGTGAGGGGGAGCTGTTTTTT. As protein: CASSRGEGELFF.

The chain uses TRBV6-7 and TRBJ2-1; a weak D match, TRBD1 (6 bases). TRBV6-7 is labeled an ORF, and its function is uncertain. V was trimmed by 4 bases and J by 10 bases, leaving 20 bases between them. The CDR3 length is 15 residues. This CDR3 reads CASSSVDRKNEEQFF. The CDR3 nucleotides are TGTGCCAGCAGTTCCGTTGACAGGAAAAACGAGGAGCAGTTCTTC.

The genes are TRBV9 and TRBJ2-7, with 8 bases fitting TRBD2. The CDR3 totals 15 residues. The ends lost 0 bases at V and 0 bases at J; junction bases unmatched: 2. The germline CDR1 and CDR2 sequences are SGDLS and YYNGEE. The CDR3 DNA follows: TGTGCCAGCAGCGTAGCGGGAGGGTTCTCCTACGAGCAGTACTTC. Translation gives CASSVAGGFSYEQYF.

The chain uses TRBV9 and TRBJ2-7; 7 bases map to TRBD1. The CDR3 consists of 13 residues. The ends lost 3 bases at V and 7 bases at J; junction bases unmatched: 7. Germline V lookup: CDR1 SGDLS, CDR2 YYNGEE. The CDR3 bases are TGTGCCAGCAGCGCAGGACAGGCTCGGGAGCAGTACTTC. It codes for CASSAGQAREQYF.

The chain carries TRBV7-6 and TRBJ2-1; weak D call: TRBD1 (6 bases). Germline assignment: CDR1 SGHVS and CDR2 FNYEAQ. The CDR3 sequence is 15 residues long. The V end lost 5 bases, the J end lost 0 bases, and 11 bases lay between the germline ends. The CDR3 spells CASSTTGSSYNEQFF. The CDR3 DNA sequence: TGTGCCAGCAGCACGACAGGAAGCTCCTACAATGAGCAGTTCTTC.

This clone showed up just a few times. The chain links TRBV5-4 to TRBJ1-6; weak D call: TRBD1 (6 bases). CDR3 length: 14 amino acids. The V gene lost 4 bases and the J gene lost 7 bases, with 12 bases spanning the gap. Germline lookup yields CDR1 SGHNT and CDR2 YYREEE (reference sequence). Written as DNA, the CDR3 is TGTGCCAGCAGCACCGGGACACCCAATTCACCCCTCCACTTT. It translates to CASSTGTPNSPLHF. Based on the CDR3 plus reference TRBV5-4 and TRBJ1-6, the full variable domain is ETGVTQSPTHLIKTRGQQVTLRCSSQSGHNTVSWYQQALGQGPQFIFQYYREEENGRGNFPPRFSGLQFPNYSSELNVNALELDDSALYLCASSTGTPNSPLHFGNGTRLTVT.

This sequence joins TRBV15 and TRBJ2-7; no definite D call. The CDR3 sequence is 13 residues long. V was trimmed by 0 bases and J by 1 base, leaving 4 bases between them. CDR1 is LNHNV and CDR2 is YYDKDF in the germline V gene (reference sequence). CDR3 amino acids: CATSRDSSYEQYF. CDR3 bases: TGTGCCACCAGCAGAGACAGTTCCTACGAGCAGTACTTC.

The J gene is TRBJ2-5, the V gene TRBV6-1; 12 bases line up with TRBD2. The germline V gene has CDR1 MNHNS and CDR2 SASEGT. The CDR3 spans 15 residues. The J segment lost 5 bases and the V segment lost 7 bases, leaving 8 bases of the junction unmatched. Here the CDR3 DNA reads TGTGCCAGCAAAGGGGCTAGCGGGGGGGCGGAGACCCAGTACTTC. Encoded protein: CASKGASGGAETQYF.

This chain uses TRBV27 with TRBJ2-3, with 11 bases identical to TRBD1. CDR1 is MNHEY, CDR2 SMNVEV, per germline (reference sequence). The J segment lost 8 bases and the V segment lost 6 bases, leaving 13 bases of the junction unmatched. The CDR3 totals 16 residues. The CDR3 reads CASSIPDRGLLGTQYF. The CDR3, as DNA: TGTGCCAGCAGCATCCCGGACAGGGGGCTTCTTGGTACGCAGTATTTT.